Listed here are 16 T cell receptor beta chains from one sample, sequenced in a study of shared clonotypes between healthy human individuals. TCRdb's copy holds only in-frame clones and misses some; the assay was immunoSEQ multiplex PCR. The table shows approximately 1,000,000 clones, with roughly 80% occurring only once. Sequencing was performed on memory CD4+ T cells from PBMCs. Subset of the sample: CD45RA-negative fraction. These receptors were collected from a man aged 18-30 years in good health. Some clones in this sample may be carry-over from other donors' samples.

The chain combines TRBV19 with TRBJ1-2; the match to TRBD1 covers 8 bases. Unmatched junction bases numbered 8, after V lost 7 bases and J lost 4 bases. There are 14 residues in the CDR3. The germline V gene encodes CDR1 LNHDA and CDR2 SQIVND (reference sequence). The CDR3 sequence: CASTEQGGAYGYTF. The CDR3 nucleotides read TGTGCCAGTACGGAACAGGGGGGAGCCTATGGCTACACCTTC.

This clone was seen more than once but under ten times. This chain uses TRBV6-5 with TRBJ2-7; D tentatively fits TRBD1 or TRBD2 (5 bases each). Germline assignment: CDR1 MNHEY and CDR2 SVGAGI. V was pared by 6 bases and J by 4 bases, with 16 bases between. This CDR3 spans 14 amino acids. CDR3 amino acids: CASSPPGRIYEQYF. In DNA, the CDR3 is TGTGCCAGCAGCCCCCCGGGACGGATTTACGAGCAGTACTTC.

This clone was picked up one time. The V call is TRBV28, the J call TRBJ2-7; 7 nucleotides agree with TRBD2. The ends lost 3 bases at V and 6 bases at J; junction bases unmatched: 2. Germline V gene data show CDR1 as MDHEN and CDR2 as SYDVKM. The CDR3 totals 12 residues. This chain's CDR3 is CASSFTGGEQYF. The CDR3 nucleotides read TGTGCCAGCAGTTTTACGGGGGGCGAGCAGTACTTC.

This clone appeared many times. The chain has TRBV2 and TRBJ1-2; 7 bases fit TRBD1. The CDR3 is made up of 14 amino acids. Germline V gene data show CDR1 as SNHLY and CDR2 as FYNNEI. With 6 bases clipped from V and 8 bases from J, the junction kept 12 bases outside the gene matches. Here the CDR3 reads CASRGAAGGGGYTF. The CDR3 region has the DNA TGTGCCAGCAGAGGGGCCGCAGGAGGGGGCGGCTACACCTTC.

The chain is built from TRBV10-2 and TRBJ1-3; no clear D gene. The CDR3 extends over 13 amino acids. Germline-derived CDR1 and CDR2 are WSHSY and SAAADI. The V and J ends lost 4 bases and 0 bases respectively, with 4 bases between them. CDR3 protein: CASSGNSGNTIYF. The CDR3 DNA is TGCGCCAGCAGTGGCAACTCTGGAAACACCATATATTTT.

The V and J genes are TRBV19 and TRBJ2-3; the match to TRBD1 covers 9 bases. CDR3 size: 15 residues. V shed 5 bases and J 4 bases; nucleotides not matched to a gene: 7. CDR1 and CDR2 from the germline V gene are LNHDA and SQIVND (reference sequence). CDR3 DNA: TGTGCCAGTAGTGTTCACAGGGGGCGTGCAGATACGCAGTATTTT. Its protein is CASSVHRGRADTQYF.

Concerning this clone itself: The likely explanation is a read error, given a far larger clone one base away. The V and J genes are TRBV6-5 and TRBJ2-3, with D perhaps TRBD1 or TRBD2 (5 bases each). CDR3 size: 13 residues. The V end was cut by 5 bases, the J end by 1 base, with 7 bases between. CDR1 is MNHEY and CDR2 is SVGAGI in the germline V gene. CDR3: CASSRDGTDTQYF. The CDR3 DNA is TGTGCCAGCAGTCGGGACGGCACAGATACGCAGTATTTT.

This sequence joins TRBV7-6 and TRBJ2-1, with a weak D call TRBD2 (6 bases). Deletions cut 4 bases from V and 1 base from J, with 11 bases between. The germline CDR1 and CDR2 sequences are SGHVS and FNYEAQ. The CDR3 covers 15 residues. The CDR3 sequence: CASSSIADSYNEQFF. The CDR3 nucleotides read TGTGCCAGCAGCTCCATAGCGGATTCCTACAATGAGCAGTTCTTC.

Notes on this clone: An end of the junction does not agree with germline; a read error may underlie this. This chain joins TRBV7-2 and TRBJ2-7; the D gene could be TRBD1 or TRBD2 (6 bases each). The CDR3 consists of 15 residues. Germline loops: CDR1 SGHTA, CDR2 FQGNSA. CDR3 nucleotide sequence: TGTGCCAGCAGCAAAGGGCGTCCACAGGGCTCGGTAGCGGACTTC. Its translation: CASSKGRPQGSVADF.

CDR3: CASSPNKGQRYEQYF. The CDR3 DNA reads as TGCGCCAGCAGCCCAAACAAGGGACAGCGCTACGAGCAGTACTTC. The chain carries TRBV5-1 and TRBJ2-7, with 7 bases aligning to TRBD1. This CDR3 has 15 residues. Germline V lookup: CDR1 SGHRS, CDR2 YFSETQ. The V gene end was trimmed by 4 bases and the J gene end by 3 bases; junction bases not matched to a gene: 10.

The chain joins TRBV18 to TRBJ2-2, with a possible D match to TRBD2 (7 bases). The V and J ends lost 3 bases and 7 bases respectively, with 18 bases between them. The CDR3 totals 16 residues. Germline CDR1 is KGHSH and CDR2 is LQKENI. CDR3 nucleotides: TGTGCCAGCTCACCGAGGGGGGGCGCATCAATCGGGGAGCTGTTTTTT. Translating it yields CASSPRGGASIGELFF. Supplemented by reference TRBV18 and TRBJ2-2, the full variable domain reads NAGVMQNPRHLVRRRGQEARLRCSPMKGHSHVYWYRQLPEEGLKFMVYLQKENIIDESGMPKERFSAEFPKEGPSILRIQQVVRGDSAAYFCASSPRGGASIGELFFGEGSRLTVL.

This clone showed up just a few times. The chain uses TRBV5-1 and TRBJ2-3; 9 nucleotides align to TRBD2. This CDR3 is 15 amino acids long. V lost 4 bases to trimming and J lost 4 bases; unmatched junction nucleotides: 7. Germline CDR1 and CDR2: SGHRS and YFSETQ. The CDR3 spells CASSQASGTPDTQYF. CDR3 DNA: TGCGCCAGCAGCCAAGCTAGCGGGACTCCAGATACGCAGTATTTT.

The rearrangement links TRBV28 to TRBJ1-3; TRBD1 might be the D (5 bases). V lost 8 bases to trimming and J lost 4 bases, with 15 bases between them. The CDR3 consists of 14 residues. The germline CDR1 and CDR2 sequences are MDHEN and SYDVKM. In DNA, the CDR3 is TGTGCCAGCGGGGCGTCGATGGCGGGAAACACCATATATTTT. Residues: CASGASMAGNTIYF.

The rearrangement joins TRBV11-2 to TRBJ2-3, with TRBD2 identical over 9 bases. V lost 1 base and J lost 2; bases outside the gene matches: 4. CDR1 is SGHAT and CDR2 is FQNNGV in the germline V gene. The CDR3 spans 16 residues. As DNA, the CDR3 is TGTGCCAGCAGCTTAGTGGGCGGGAGGGTCACAGATACGCAGTATTTT. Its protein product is CASSLVGGRVTDTQYF. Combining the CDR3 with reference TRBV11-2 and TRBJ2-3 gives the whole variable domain EAGVAQSPRYKIIEKRQSVAFWCNPISGHATLYWYQQILGQGPKLLIQFQNNGVVDDSQLPKDRFSAERLKGVDSTLKIQPAKLEDSAVYLCASSLVGGRVTDTQYFGPGTRLTVL.

CDR3: CASSLLFGTGGLTDTQYF. CDR3 DNA sequence: TGTGCCAGCAGTTTATTATTCGGGACAGGGGGCTTAACAGATACGCAGTATTTT. The chain carries TRBV27 and TRBJ2-3, with 12 bases fitting TRBD1. The germline gives CDR1 MNHEY, CDR2 SMNVEV (reference sequence). V trimming: 1 base; J trimming: 3 bases; junction bases outside the gene matches: 8. This CDR3 comprises 18 residues.

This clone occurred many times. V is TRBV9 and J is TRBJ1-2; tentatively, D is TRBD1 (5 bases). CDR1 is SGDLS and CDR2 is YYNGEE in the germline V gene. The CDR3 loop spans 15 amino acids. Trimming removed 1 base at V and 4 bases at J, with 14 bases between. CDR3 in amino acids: CASSVSGQARYGYTF. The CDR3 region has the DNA TGTGCCAGCAGCGTATCGGGGCAGGCCCGCTATGGCTACACCTTC.